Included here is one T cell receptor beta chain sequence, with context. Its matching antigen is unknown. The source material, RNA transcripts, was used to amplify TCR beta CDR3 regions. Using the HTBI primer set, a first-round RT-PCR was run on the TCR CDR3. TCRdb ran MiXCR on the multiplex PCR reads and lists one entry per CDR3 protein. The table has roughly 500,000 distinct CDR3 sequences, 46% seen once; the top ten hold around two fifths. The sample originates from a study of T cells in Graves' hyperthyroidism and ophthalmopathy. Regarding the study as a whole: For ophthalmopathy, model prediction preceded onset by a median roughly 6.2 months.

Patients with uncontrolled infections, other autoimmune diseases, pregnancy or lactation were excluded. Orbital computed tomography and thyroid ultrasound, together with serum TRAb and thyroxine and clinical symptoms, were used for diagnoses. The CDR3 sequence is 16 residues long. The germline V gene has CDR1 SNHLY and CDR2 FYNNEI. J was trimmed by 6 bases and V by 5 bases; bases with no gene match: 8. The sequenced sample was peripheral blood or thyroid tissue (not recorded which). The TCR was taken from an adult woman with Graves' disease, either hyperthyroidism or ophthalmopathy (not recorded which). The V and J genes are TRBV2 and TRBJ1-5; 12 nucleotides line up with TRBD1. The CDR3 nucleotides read TGTGCCAGCAGTTATACGGGACAGGGGGCGCGTCAGCCCCAGCATTTT. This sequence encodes CASSYTGQGARQPQHF.